What follows describes a single T cell receptor (beta chain). The entry originates in a study of PD-1 blockade in mismatch repair-deficient tumors. V lost 4 bases to trimming and J lost 4 bases, with 7 bases between them. Germline V gives CDR1 SEHNR, CDR2 FQNEAQ (reference sequence). This CDR3 is 13 amino acids long. Only in-frame clones appear in the TCRdb table, and some are missing; sequencing was by immunoSEQ multiplex PCR. The data hold roughly 120,000 clones, with 60% to 85% observed a single time. The TCR sequence derives from an adult with mismatch repair-deficient cancer. This sequence joins TRBV7-9 and TRBJ2-2, with unresolved D. Sequencing was performed on peripheral blood, taken 60 weeks after starting pembrolizumab. In DNA, the CDR3 is TGTGCCAGCAGCTCCCCAGGCACCGGGGAGCTGTTTTTT. It encodes CASSSPGTGELFF.